One and the same sample provided the 4 T cell receptor beta chains below, sequenced in a study of OX40 agonist ivuxolimab in advanced cancers. Data came from immunoSEQ multiplex PCR; TCRdb stores just in-frame clones and leaves some out. The data contain 70,000 to 85,000 clones, 85% to 95% of them singletons. Sequencing used CD4+ or CD8+ T cells sorted from blood, obtained in a trial of the OX40 agonist ivuxolimab. These receptors were obtained from an adult with an advanced solid tumor such as melanoma, head and neck, liver or kidney cancer.

The chain's CDR3 is CASNDRLRLETDTQYF. CDR3 nucleotide sequence: TGCGCCAGCAACGATCGGCTGAGACTAGAGACAGATACGCAGTATTTT. V usage is TRBV5-1 and J usage is TRBJ2-3; D is possibly TRBD2 (6 bases). V lost 6 bases and J 3 bases, leaving 20 bases between the germline ends. From germline, CDR1 is SGHRS and CDR2 YFSETQ. The CDR3 is 16 residues long.

The CDR3 DNA sequence: TGTGCCAGCAGTTATCATACAGGGACTCAGCCCCAGCATTTT. This translates into CASSYHTGTQPQHF. This sequence joins TRBV6-5 and TRBJ1-5; TRBD1 might be the D (6 bases). The CDR3 is made up of 14 amino acids. Germline CDR1 reads MNHEY; CDR2 reads SVGAGI. V lost 3 bases and J lost 6, with 12 bases in between.

The V call is TRBV5-8, the J call TRBJ1-3; D is unclear. Trimming pared 0 bases from V and 0 bases from J, leaving 10 bases between. The V gene's germline CDR1 is SGHTS and CDR2 YDEGEE. CDR3 length: 16 amino acids. The CDR3 DNA follows: TGTGCCAGCAGCTTGGGGGATTATTTCTCTGGAAACACCATATATTTT. Its protein is CASSLGDYFSGNTIYF.

The CDR3 bases are TGTGCCACCAGCAAGGGGAGGGATGCCTACAATGAGCAGTTCTTC. Residues: CATSKGRDAYNEQFF. This chain connects TRBV15 to TRBJ2-1, with 7 positions matching TRBD2. Germline CDR1 reads LNHNV; CDR2 reads YYDKDF (reference sequence). This CDR3 has 15 residues. The junction had 5 bases not matched to a gene; V was cut back by 4 bases and J by 2 bases.